This is a list of T cell receptor beta chains from one sample in a study of blood T cells in healthy people across ages. MiXCR, run by TCRdb on the 5' RACE reads, gives a single entry per CDR3 protein. The sample yields approximately 580,000 distinct CDR3 sequences, around 24% seen once. These data were also filed under a second study, of T cells of mothers and their children.

Sequenced sample: blood. All receptors derive from a boy between 10 and 17 years old in good health. Each CDR3 is given without its conserved first and last residue. Size tells how often a clone was seen (once, few, many) or the class of an expanded clone, and some rows leave it out.

TRBJ2-7	few	TRBV9	ASSEGTDSYEQY
TRBJ1-2	few	TRBV9	ASSVGGWGTYGYT
TRBJ2-2	NA	TRBV6-2/TRBV6-3	ASQLAGGNTGELF
TRBJ1-1	NA	TRBV2	ASSEAAIDQG
TRBJ2-3	NA	TRBV28	ASSFRARGSTDTQY
TRBJ2-5	NA	TRBV18	AISPPLRGETQY
TRBJ2-2	once	TRBV7-9	ASSIRGSGTGELF
NA	few	TRBV13	ASSKDRDALDNEQF
TRBJ2-2	NA	TRBV28	ASSSFPTGELF
TRBJ2-7	few	TRBV7-2	ASSLVGGQPTSYEQY
TRBJ1-2	NA	TRBV27	ASSFDRVSGYT
TRBJ2-7	NA	TRBV29-1	SVVIGDRSSYEQY
TRBJ2-5	NA	TRBV6-5	ASSYDWRSSKETQY
TRBJ1-2	NA	TRBV7-2	ASSLGSGGPYT
TRBJ2-6	NA	TRBV5-1	ASSLNLQAGANVLT
TRBJ2-5	few	TRBV7-9	ATSERTGGRTQY
TRBJ2-5	few	TRBV20-1	SAAGQQETQY
NA	NA	TRBV20-1	SARGAGLAYEQY
TRBJ2-5	NA	TRBV29-1	SVGQKETQY
TRBJ2-5	many	TRBV3-1	ASSRGTSGVPQETQY
TRBJ2-1	few	TRBV5-1	ASSLDGSGGSYNEQF
TRBJ2-3	NA	TRBV2	ASSVGPGTQY
TRBJ2-3	NA	TRBV3-1	ASSLRDRTTSGPADTQY
TRBJ2-1	NA	TRBV7-9	ASSMAWISSVSYNEQF
TRBJ2-7	NA	TRBV7-2	ASSPRGLPYEQY
TRBJ2-5	NA	TRBV9	ASSAVDRVQETQY
TRBJ1-1	once	TRBV3-1	ASGLEAGGTEAF
TRBJ2-1	few	TRBV11-3	ASSLNQRNEQL
TRBJ2-1	NA	TRBV20-1	SARDLFLASSYNEQF